The present T cell receptor beta chain was sequenced within a study of T cells in Graves' hyperthyroidism and ophthalmopathy. Study outcomes and limitations: In validation, the model predicted ophthalmopathy. These predictions came a median roughly 6 months before onset.

Authors of the study amplified TCR beta CDR3 regions from RNA transcripts. First-round RT-PCR targeting the TCR CDR3 was performed with the HTBI primer set. TCRdb reprocessed the multiplex PCR reads via MiXCR and lists one record per CDR3 protein. The sample contains around 340,000 distinct CDR3 sequences, roughly 21% of which appear only once. V was clipped by 9 bases and J by 4 bases; unmatched bases: 6. The CDR3 is 13 residues long. CDR1 SNHLY and CDR2 FYNNEI come from the germline V gene. This clonotype was picked up a small number of times. Its matching antigen is unknown. The sample consisted of blood. The source of this sequence is a woman aged 50 to 60 with Graves' hyperthyroidism. The chain carries TRBV2 and TRBJ1-1, with TRBD1 identical over 9 bases. DNA for the CDR3: TGTGCCAGTGCGGGACAGGGAACCACTGAAGCTTTCTTT. Translation gives CASAGQGTTEAFF.